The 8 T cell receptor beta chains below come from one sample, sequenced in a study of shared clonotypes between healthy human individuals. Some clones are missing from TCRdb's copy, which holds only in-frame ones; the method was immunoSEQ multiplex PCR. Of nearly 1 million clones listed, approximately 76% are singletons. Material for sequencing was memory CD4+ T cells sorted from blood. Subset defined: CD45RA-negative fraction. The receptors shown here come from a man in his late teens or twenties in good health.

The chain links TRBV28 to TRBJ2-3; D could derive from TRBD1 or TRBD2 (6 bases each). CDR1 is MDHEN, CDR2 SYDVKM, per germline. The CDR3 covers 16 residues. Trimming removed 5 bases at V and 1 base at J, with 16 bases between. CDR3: CASSAPGAGGTDTQYF. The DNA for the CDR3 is TGTGCCAGCAGTGCGCCGGGGGCCGGTGGCACAGATACGCAGTATTTT.

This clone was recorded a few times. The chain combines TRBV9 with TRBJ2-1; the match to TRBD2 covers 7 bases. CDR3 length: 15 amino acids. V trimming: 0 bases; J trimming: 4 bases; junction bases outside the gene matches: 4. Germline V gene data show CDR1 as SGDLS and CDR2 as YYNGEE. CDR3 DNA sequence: TGTGCCAGCAGCGTAGGAGATAGCGGGTACAATGAGCAGTTCTTC. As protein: CASSVGDSGYNEQFF.

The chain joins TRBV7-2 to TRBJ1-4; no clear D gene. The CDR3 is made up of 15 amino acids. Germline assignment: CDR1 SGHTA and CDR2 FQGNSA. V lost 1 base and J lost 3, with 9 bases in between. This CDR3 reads CASSLGGDSNEKLFF. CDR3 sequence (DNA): TGTGCCAGCAGCTTAGGTGGGGATTCTAATGAAAAACTGTTTTTT.

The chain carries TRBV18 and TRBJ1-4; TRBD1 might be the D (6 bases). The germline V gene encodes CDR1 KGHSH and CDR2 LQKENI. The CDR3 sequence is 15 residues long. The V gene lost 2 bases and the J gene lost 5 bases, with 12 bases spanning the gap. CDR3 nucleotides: TGTGCCAGCTCACCATTCGGGACACCAAATGAAAAACTGTTTTTT. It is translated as CASSPFGTPNEKLFF.

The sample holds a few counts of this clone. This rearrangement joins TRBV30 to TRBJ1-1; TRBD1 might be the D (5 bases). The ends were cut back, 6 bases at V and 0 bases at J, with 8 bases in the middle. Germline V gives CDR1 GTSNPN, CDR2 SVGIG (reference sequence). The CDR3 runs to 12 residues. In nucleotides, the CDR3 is TGTGCCTGCGGGGGGATGAACACTGAAGCTTTCTTT. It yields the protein CACGGMNTEAFF.

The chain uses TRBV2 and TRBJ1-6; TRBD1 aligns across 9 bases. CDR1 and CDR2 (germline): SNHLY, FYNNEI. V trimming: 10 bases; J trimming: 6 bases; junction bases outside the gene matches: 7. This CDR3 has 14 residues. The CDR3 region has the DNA TGTGCCACCTACCGGGACAGGGTTAATTCACCCCTCCACTTT. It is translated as CATYRDRVNSPLHF.

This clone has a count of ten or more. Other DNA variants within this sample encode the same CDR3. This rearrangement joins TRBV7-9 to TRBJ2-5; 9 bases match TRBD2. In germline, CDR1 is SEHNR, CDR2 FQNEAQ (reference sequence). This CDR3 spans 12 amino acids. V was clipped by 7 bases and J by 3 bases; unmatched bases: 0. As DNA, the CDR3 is TGTGCCAGCAAGCGGGGGGAAGAGACCCAGTACTTC. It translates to CASKRGEETQYF.

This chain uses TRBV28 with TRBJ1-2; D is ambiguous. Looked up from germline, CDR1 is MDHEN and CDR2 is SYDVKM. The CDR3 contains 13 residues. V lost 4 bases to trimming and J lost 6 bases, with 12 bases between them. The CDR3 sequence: CASSSNNQDGYTF. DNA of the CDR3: TGTGCCAGCAGTTCTAACAACCAAGATGGCTACACCTTC.